Ten or more counts support the clone carrying this TCR beta chain. This CDR3 comprises 13 residues. Per the germline V gene, CDR1 is ENHRY and CDR2 is SYGVKD. V was pared by 11 bases and J by 0 bases, with 14 bases between. TCRdb processed the RT-PCR reads anew with MiXCR; each CDR3 protein has one entry. The sample includes around 700,000 distinct CDR3 sequences, approximately 15% seen only once; the top ten take 3.6%. The sequence came from a female donor in good health, serving as a healthy control. V and J are TRBV10-3 and TRBJ2-7; the D is unclear. What was sequenced was memory CD4+ T cells from blood. In DNA form, the CDR3 reads TGTGCCCCTCGGTCTCATTCCTCCTACGAGCAGTACTTC. This translates into CAPRSHSSYEQYF.